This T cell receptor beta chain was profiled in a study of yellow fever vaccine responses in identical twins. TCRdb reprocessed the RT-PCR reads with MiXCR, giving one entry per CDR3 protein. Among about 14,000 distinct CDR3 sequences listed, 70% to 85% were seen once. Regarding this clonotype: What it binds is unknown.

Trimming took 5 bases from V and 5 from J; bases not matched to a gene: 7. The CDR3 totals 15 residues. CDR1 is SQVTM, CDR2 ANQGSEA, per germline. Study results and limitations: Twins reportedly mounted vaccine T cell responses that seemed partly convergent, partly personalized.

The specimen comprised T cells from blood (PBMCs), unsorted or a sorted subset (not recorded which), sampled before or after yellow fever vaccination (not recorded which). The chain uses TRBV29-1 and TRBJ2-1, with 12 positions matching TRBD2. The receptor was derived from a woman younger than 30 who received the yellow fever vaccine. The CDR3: CSVLNLAGGNNEQFF. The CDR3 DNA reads TGCAGCGTTCTTAACCTAGCGGGAGGGAACAATGAGCAGTTCTTC.